This T cell receptor (beta chain) came from a study of blood T cell repertoires in COVID-19 (dated by TCRdb to the early 2020s). Regarding the research as a whole: Samples from collaborators originated in the United States, Italy and Spain and spanned both the acute and convalescent phases of COVID-19. The material from the prospective study consisted of cDNA or gDNA derived from T cells, B-cell-depleted T cells, or PBMCs. Subjects who had been exposed to COVID-19, were actively infected with it, or had recovered from it provided the deeply sampled blood TCRbeta repertoires that made up the dataset. The repertoires were made available in a free public database intended to serve as a resource for research on the immune response to SARS-CoV-2. The samples were drawn from two sources: the first 160 participants of the ongoing ImmuneRACE study, and fewer than 1,500 subjects contributed by 6 global collaborators. Sample metadata almost always included a de-identified subject ID, COVID-19 status, age in years and sex. Where HLA class I and class II types were available, the types were taken from metadata supplied by the sample provider, not from assay-based typing.

TCRbeta CDR3 regions were amplified from genomic DNA by means of the immunoSEQ Assay, a bias-controlled multiplex PCR. The original methods were these. The number of nucleated cells in each sample was estimated by amplification of reference gene primers within the assay. To quantify the absolute abundance of each unique TCRbeta CDR3 rearrangement, sequence reads were collapsed and filtered. For each sample, productive Simpson clonality was calculated as the square root of Simpson's diversity index over productive rearrangements. TCRdb took over this immuneACCESS table, retaining in-frame rearrangements with V and J assigned. Such tables are incomplete; in checked studies, under half of the missing clones stem from an unresolved V gene, and the remainder is unexplained. Clone size and V and J calls were adopted from that table, with D and trimming inferred from the DNA. Recorded for this sample are more than 250,000 clones; 86% of them occurred a single time. The ten top clones hold roughly 1.6% of the sample.

What the research found in general, with its limitations: The amount of clinical and demographic metadata varied by source and participant and was provided uncurated.

Remarks on this clone: Its antigen target is currently unknown. No qualities accompany the bases; no much larger clone lies one base away.

From its cysteine to its phenylalanine, the CDR3 spans 15 amino acids. Left in the record is the CDR3 DNA by itself, 45 bases read in frame from the first base. From a lookup of the germline V gene, CDR1 and CDR2 are SQVTM and ANQGSEA. V ends up 8 bases short and J 8 bases short, with an unmatched junction base count of 10. Whole blood was collected in K2EDTA tubes by collaborating institutions according to the institutions' own protocols. For TCRbeta analysis, collaborators shipped samples as frozen whole blood, isolated PBMCs, or DNA extracted from either of those sample types. Material: peripheral blood. This clonotype was obtained from a woman between 50 and 59 years old with acute or convalescent COVID-19. The chain was built from TRBV29-1 and TRBJ2-1; 15 central bases correspond to TRBD2. CDR3 protein: CSSRTSGRATDEQFF. The DNA is as follows: TGCAGCTCAAGGACTAGCGGGAGGGCCACGGATGAGCAGTTCTTC.